Following are 11 T cell receptor beta chains from one sample sequenced in a study of T cell changes during pregnancy in multiple sclerosis. The table came from immunoSEQ multiplex PCR; TCRdb's copy has only in-frame clones and leaves some out. Of around 79,000 clones in the sample, about 93% were seen once. Sequencing used CD4+ T cells from peripheral blood mononuclear cells, obtained in the second trimester of pregnancy. The receptors stem from a female donor with multiple sclerosis, enrolled in a pregnancy study.

The rearrangement joins TRBV7-9 to TRBJ2-1; tentative D call: TRBD2 (6 bases). V was cut by 11 bases and J by 2 bases, with 13 bases left in between. Germline V lookup: CDR1 SEHNR, CDR2 FQNEAQ (reference sequence). CDR3 length equals 13 residues. The CDR3 is CAESGGTYNEQFF. In DNA, the CDR3 is TGTGCCGAATCAGGAGGGACCTACAATGAGCAGTTCTTC.

V is TRBV11-2 and J is TRBJ2-2; D gene uncertain. Trimming took 1 base from V and 3 from J, leaving 9 bases between them. Per germline, CDR1 SGHAT and CDR2 FQNNGV. The CDR3 covers 15 residues. Here the CDR3 DNA reads TGTGCCAGCAGCTTAGCAGGCAGCCACACCGGGGAGCTGTTTTTT. This translates into CASSLAGSHTGELFF. The full variable domain, in which reference TRBV11-2 and TRBJ2-2 provide the parts outside the CDR3, is EAGVAQSPRYKIIEKRQSVAFWCNPISGHATLYWYQQILGQGPKLLIQFQNNGVVDDSQLPKDRFSAERLKGVDSTLKIQPAKLEDSAVYLCASSLAGSHTGELFFGEGSRLTVL.

The V and J genes are TRBV6-1 and TRBJ2-5; possible D gene TRBD2, 6 bases. The J call may be wrong; the DNA end is better matched by TRBJ2-7. The CDR3 is 14 amino acids. Germline V gene sequence: CDR1 MNHNS, CDR2 SASEGT. Here the CDR3 DNA reads TGTGCCAGCAGTGGGTTAGCGGTATTAGGCGAGCAGTACTTC. Translated, it gives CASSGLAVLGEQYF.

This chain links TRBV5-8 with TRBJ1-4, with 8 positions matching TRBD1. With 3 bases clipped from V and 5 bases from J, the junction kept 12 bases outside the gene matches. CDR3 size: 17 residues. CDR1 and CDR2 (germline): SGHTS, YDEGEE. The CDR3 DNA follows: TGTGCCAGCAGCTCAGGACAGGGAGGGGGCCTAAATGAAAAACTGTTTTTT. It specifies CASSSGQGGGLNEKLFF.

The chain links TRBV30 to TRBJ2-3; D not resolved. CDR1 and CDR2 (germline): GTSNPN, SVGIG (reference sequence). The CDR3 runs 14 residues. Deletions cut 3 bases from V and 2 bases from J, with 12 bases between. The DNA for the CDR3 is TGTGCCTGGAGAGGCCAGCTAGTCACAGATACGCAGTATTTT. The encoded protein is CAWRGQLVTDTQYF.

V gene TRBV19 combines with J gene TRBJ1-5, with TRBD1 matching 11 bases. The CDR3 contains 16 residues. The germline V gene has CDR1 LNHDA and CDR2 SQIVND (reference sequence). J gave up 3 bases and V 6 bases, and 7 bases lay outside the gene matches. The CDR3 nucleotides read TGTGCCAGTAGGGACAGGGGGCGCGAAAACAATCAGCCCCAGCATTTT. Translating gives CASRDRGRENNQPQHF.

This sequence joins TRBV7-9 and TRBJ1-3, with D uncertain. Germline values: CDR1 SEHNR, CDR2 FQNEAQ (reference sequence). The CDR3 has 15 amino acids. The V and J ends lost 1 base and 4 bases respectively, with 11 bases between them. In DNA form, the CDR3 reads TGTGCCAGCAGCTTAGTTGCACACGAAGGAAACACCATATATTTT. This gives the protein CASSLVAHEGNTIYF.

The chain links TRBV28 to TRBJ1-5; 10 bases match TRBD1. The CDR3 has 13 amino acids. Germline V gene data show CDR1 as MDHEN and CDR2 as SYDVKM. V shed 5 bases, J shed 7 bases, and the junction held 2 bases outside the gene matches. The CDR3 coding sequence is TGTGCCAGCAGTCGGGACAGGGGCCAGCCCCAGCATTTT. This translates into CASSRDRGQPQHF.

This clone was observed a single time. The V and J genes are TRBV5-1 and TRBJ2-1; 8 bases map to TRBD1. The trim removed 3 bases at V and 8 bases at J, leaving 16 bases unmatched. The CDR3 loop spans 17 amino acids. The germline V gene encodes CDR1 SGHRS and CDR2 YFSETQ. CDR3 coding DNA: TGCGCCAGCAGCTGGGGGACAGGTGGGTTTGGTGTCCATGAGCAGTTCTTC. Amino acids: CASSWGTGGFGVHEQFF.

Ten or more counts support this clone. The J gene is TRBJ2-7, the V gene TRBV5-1; TRBD1 aligns across 9 bases. V shed 1 base, J shed 3 bases, and the junction held 2 bases outside the gene matches. Germline assignment: CDR1 SGHRS and CDR2 YFSETQ. This CDR3 has 14 amino acids. CDR3 loop: CASSLRQGVYEQYF. The CDR3 bases are TGCGCCAGCAGCTTGAGACAGGGGGTCTACGAGCAGTACTTC.

In regard to this clone: This CDR3 is also generated by other DNA sequences in the sample. The chain uses TRBV4-1 and TRBJ2-5; 8 bases fit TRBD2. Germline V gives CDR1 MGHRA, CDR2 YSYEKL. The CDR3 spans 14 residues. V shed 0 bases, J shed 5 bases, and the junction held 2 bases outside the gene matches. The DNA of the CDR3 is TGCGCCAGCAGCCAAGATAGCGGGACGGAGACCCAGTACTTC. This translates into CASSQDSGTETQYF.